Detailed here is one TCR beta chain. Antigen: not known. The data derive from a study of cytomegalovirus exposure and HLA in healthy donors. Findings of the study overall: As was reported, the classifier diagnosed cytomegalovirus status with high specificity and sensitivity. More than 150 TCR beta chains were listed as cytomegalovirus-associated.

Here immunoSEQ multiplex PCR was the method, and the copy in TCRdb shows in-frame clones only, minus some. Of approximately 99,000 clones listed, more than 90% are singletons. The germline V gene has CDR1 SGHRS and CDR2 YFSETQ. The V end lost 4 bases, the J end lost 4 bases, and 11 bases lay between the germline ends. This CDR3 is built from 13 residues. Sequences were obtained from PBMCs. This TCR came from a woman between 18 and 29 years old in good health and CMV-seronegative. The chain is built from TRBV5-1 and TRBJ1-2; tentative D call: TRBD1 (5 bases). CDR3 protein: CASSTDSTYGYTF. The CDR3 DNA reads TGCGCCAGCAGCACAGACAGTACCTATGGCTACACCTTC.